The 5 T cell receptor beta chains below come from one sample, sequenced in a study of human T cells and chemical hapten exposure (dated by TCRdb to the early 2020s). The method was RACE. Sequencing instrument: NextSeq 500. TCRdb passed the public sequencing reads through fastp at Q25 and MiXCR, retaining productive beta sequences. Identical CDR3 protein sequences are pooled into one entry, listed with their most common genes and DNA. This sample has more than 60,000 distinct CDR3 sequences in its table, and over 8.5% of those were observed once. 1.5% to 1.7% of the sample belongs to the ten largest clones. Taken with the paper, the label for time point translates to: healthy volunteer bleed at 6 weeks. Unfractionated whole blood was collected in Tempus Blood RNA tubes, and total RNA was extracted from that blood. The sample consisted of whole blood. The receptors originated from a male donor in good health. Some clones in this sample may be carry-over from other donors' samples.

This clonotype was seen at least ten times. The chain has TRBV9 and TRBJ2-7; TRBD1 aligns across 10 bases. V shed 3 bases and J 3 bases; nucleotides not matched to a gene: 9. This CDR3 has 16 amino acids. Germline CDR1 and CDR2: SGDLS and YYNGEE. The CDR3 DNA sequence: TGTGCCAGCAGCGATGACCCGGGACAGGGGTTCTACGAGCAGTACTTC. It translates to CASSDDPGQGFYEQYF.

The chain has TRBV6-5 and TRBJ2-3; TRBD2 might be the D (5 bases). There are 14 residues in the CDR3. V lost 6 bases and J 0 bases, leaving 10 bases between the germline ends. Looked up from germline, CDR1 is MNHEY and CDR2 is SVGAGI. CDR3 nucleotides: TGTGCCAGCAGCAGATTAGCGAGCACAGATACGCAGTATTTT. It specifies CASSRLASTDTQYF.

This clonotype was found a few times. This sequence joins TRBV14 and TRBJ1-2; D not resolved. From germline, CDR1 is SGHDN and CDR2 FVKESK. The CDR3 extends over 13 amino acids. Trimming stripped 0 bases from V and 2 bases from J, with 4 bases between. Here the CDR3 DNA reads TGTGCCAGCAGCCAAGAACTGAACTATGGCTACACCTTC. Amino acids: CASSQELNYGYTF.

This clonotype was seen a few times. This rearrangement joins TRBV20-1 to TRBJ2-1; either TRBD1 or TRBD2 may supply D (5 bases each). This CDR3 contains 16 residues. Germline loops: CDR1 DFQATT, CDR2 SNEGSKA (reference sequence). V shed 3 bases and J shed 0 bases, with 15 bases lying between them. In DNA form, the CDR3 reads TGCAGTGCTAGTGCCGTGGGGGAGAGCTCCTACAATGAGCAGTTCTTC. Its translation is CSASAVGESSYNEQFF.

Only a few counts were recorded for this clonotype. This chain joins TRBV25-1 and TRBJ1-3; D not certain. The CDR3 runs to 12 residues. Germline V CDR1 and CDR2: MGHDK, SYGVNS. The V gene lost 6 bases and the J gene lost 11 bases, with 14 bases spanning the gap. The CDR3 region is CASRFQSGAIYF. Here the CDR3 DNA reads TGTGCCAGCAGATTCCAGTCTGGCGCCATATATTTT.